This T cell receptor beta chain is from a study of Graves' ophthalmopathy and Graves' hyperthyroidism. Whole-study results and caveats: In blood, most expanded thyroid clonotypes above 0.001 frequency were also detected. Separation of ophthalmopathy from stable hyperthyroidism was achieved by a 13-signature model, at 85% to 90% sensitivity and roughly 81% specificity.

Where ophthalmopathy was present, donors had moderate-to-severe activity, CAS ≥3, NOSPECS ≥4 and duration under 3 months. Establishment of the diagnosis relied upon clinical symptoms, serum thyroxine, TRAb, thyroid ultrasound and orbital computed tomography. A remark on this clonotype: Its matching antigen is unknown.

Investigators amplified TCR beta CDR3 regions from RNA transcripts. A first-round RT-PCR used HTBI primers, followed by a second-round multiplex PCR. TCRdb re-called the multiplex PCR reads through MiXCR, storing one row per CDR3 protein. Among about half a million distinct CDR3 sequences listed, about an eighth were seen once. V shed 5 bases and J shed 0 bases, with 16 bases lying between them. The germline CDR1 and CDR2 sequences are SGHAT and FQNNGV. The CDR3 runs 16 residues. The chain carries TRBV11-2 and TRBJ1-1; D remains ambiguous. The clonotype originates from a woman in her twenties or thirties with Graves' ophthalmopathy. Specimen: blood. The DNA of the CDR3 is TGTGCCAGCAGCCCCAGGATGGACCATTTGAACACTGAAGCTTTCTTT. The encoded protein is CASSPRMDHLNTEAFF.